This T cell receptor (beta chain) derives from a study of blood T cell repertoires in COVID-19. Whole-study context: The origin of the acute and convalescent COVID-19 samples was the United States, Italy and Spain. The cDNA or gDNA used as material had been derived from T cells, B-cell-depleted T cells, or PBMCs.

As originally analysed: Reference gene primer amplification gave nucleated cell count estimates. Using immunoSEQ multiplex PCR, the repertoire was profiled, and TCRdb retains in-frame clones only, with some absent. The D gene and trimming were derived from the DNA, and the V and J assignments and clone size from that table. The data hold roughly 100,000 clones, with around 87% observed a single time. J was trimmed by 7 bases and V by 8 bases; bases with no gene match: 9. In germline, CDR1 is MNHEY, CDR2 SVGAGI. There are 13 residues in the CDR3. The receptor was isolated from a man aged 50 or older with active or convalescent COVID-19. J is TRBJ2-3 and V is TRBV6-5, with 7 bases fitting TRBD1. Sequenced input: peripheral blood. CDR3 coding DNA: TGTGCCAGCTTAGACAGGGCCCTTCATACGCAGTATTTT. Its protein is CASLDRALHTQYF.